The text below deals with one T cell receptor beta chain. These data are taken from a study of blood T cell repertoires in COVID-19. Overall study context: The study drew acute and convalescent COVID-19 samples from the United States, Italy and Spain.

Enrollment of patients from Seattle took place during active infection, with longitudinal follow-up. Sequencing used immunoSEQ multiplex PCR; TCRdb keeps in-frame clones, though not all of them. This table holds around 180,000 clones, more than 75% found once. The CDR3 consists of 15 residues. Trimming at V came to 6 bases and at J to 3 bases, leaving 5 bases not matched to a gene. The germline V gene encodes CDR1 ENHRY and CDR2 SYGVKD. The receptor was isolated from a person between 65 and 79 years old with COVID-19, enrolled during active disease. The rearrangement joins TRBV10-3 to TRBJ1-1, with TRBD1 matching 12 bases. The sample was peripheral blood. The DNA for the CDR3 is TGTGCCATCAGGGGGACAGGGGGCGCACACACTGAAGCTTTCTTT. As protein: CAIRGTGGAHTEAFF.